One and the same sample provided the 21 T cell receptor beta chains below, sequenced in a study of blood T cell repertoires in COVID-19 (dated by TCRdb to the early 2020s). To prepare the library, the immunoSEQ multiplex PCR assay was applied. Held by TCRdb, this immuneACCESS table contains in-frame sequences only and omits some clones. Under half of the omission traces to an unresolved V gene where checked; the cause of the rest is unknown. Counted in this sample were around 60,000 clones; 88% of them appeared once. The top ten hold approximately 4% of the sample. Sequences were obtained from peripheral blood. These receptors were taken from a human donor in a cohort sampled during active COVID-19.

The V call is TRBV7-9, the J call TRBJ2-7, with unresolved D. The V end was cut by 5 bases, the J end by 6 bases, with 11 bases between. The CDR3 consists of 12 residues. Germline CDR1 SEHNR, CDR2 FQNEAQ (reference sequence). CDR3 DNA: TGTGCCAGCAGCCTAATCCTAGGCGAGCAGTACTTC. Its translation is CASSLILGEQYF.

The chain couples TRBV19 to TRBJ1-3; 7 bases match TRBD1. The V gene end was trimmed by 7 bases and the J gene end by 4 bases; junction bases not matched to a gene: 10. The CDR3 contains 15 residues. The germline V gene encodes CDR1 LNHDA and CDR2 SQIVND (reference sequence). The CDR3 sequence: CASTPGTEGGNTIYF. For the CDR3, the DNA is TGTGCCAGTACCCCCGGGACAGAAGGAGGAAACACCATATATTTT.

This chain's CDR3 is CASSDLSGPGANVLTF. The CDR3 DNA is TGTGCCAGCAGTGACCTGAGCGGGCCTGGGGCCAACGTCCTGACTTTC. The chain has TRBV6-4 and TRBJ2-6, with D tentatively TRBD2 (6 bases). The CDR3 has 16 residues. Germline CDR1 MRHNA, CDR2 SNTAGT. V was pared by 2 bases and J by 2 bases, with 10 bases between.

The V and J genes are TRBV7-8 and TRBJ1-5; D ambiguous. Per germline, CDR1 SGHVS and CDR2 FQNEAQ. The V gene lost 5 bases and the J gene lost 2 bases, with 13 bases spanning the gap. This CDR3 is built from 15 residues. This CDR3 reads CASSQTPRGNQPQHF. CDR3 coding DNA: TGTGCCAGCAGCCAAACACCCCGGGGCAATCAGCCCCAGCATTTT.

CDR3: CASKTTTSNYGYTF. The CDR3 region has the DNA TGTGCCAGCAAAACGACTACCTCTAACTATGGCTACACCTTC. The chain combines TRBV6-6 with TRBJ1-2; D ambiguous. Germline CDR1 is MNHNY and CDR2 is SVGAGI (reference sequence). CDR3 length equals 14 residues. V lost 7 bases to trimming and J lost 0 bases, with 12 bases between them.

The chain recombines TRBV11-2 with TRBJ2-7; possibly TRBD2 for D (6 bases). There are 16 residues in the CDR3. With 5 bases removed from V and 0 bases from J, the gap between germline ends came to 17 bases. CDR1 and CDR2 from the germline V gene are SGHAT and FQNNGV. CDR3 sequence: CASSGIEGGISYEQYF. CDR3 coding DNA: TGTGCCAGCAGCGGTATTGAGGGCGGGATCTCCTACGAGCAGTACTTC.

This chain links TRBV19 with TRBJ2-1, with a tentative D call TRBD1 (6 bases). In germline, CDR1 is LNHDA, CDR2 SQIVND (reference sequence). Between the trimmed V and J ends, which lost 2 bases and 3 bases, there was a span of 17 bases. The length of the CDR3 is 17 residues. The CDR3 here is CASSIRATGTLYNEQFF. CDR3 nucleotide sequence: TGTGCCAGTAGTATAAGGGCGACAGGAACGCTCTACAATGAGCAGTTCTTC.

This chain connects TRBV5-4 to TRBJ2-5, with D perhaps matching TRBD2 (6 bases). The CDR3 runs 15 residues. Germline V gene data show CDR1 as SGHNT and CDR2 as YYREEE (reference sequence). V was pared by 0 bases and J by 2 bases, with 11 bases between. The CDR3 nucleotides are TGTGCCAGCAGCTTGGTGGGGACTTTACAAGAGACCCAGTACTTC. As protein: CASSLVGTLQETQYF.

The genes are TRBV18 and TRBJ2-5; D perhaps matches TRBD1 (5 bases). V was trimmed by 3 bases and J by 1 base, leaving 12 bases between them. CDR3 length: 15 residues. Germline V gene data show CDR1 as KGHSH and CDR2 as LQKENI. The CDR3 protein is CASSPATALQETQYF. Written as DNA, the CDR3 is TGTGCCAGCTCACCGGCGACAGCCCTCCAAGAGACCCAGTACTTC.

The chain is built from TRBV7-9 and TRBJ2-1; 10 bases line up with TRBD1. The CDR3 totals 15 residues. V lost 5 bases, J lost 8 bases, and 9 bases stayed unmatched. Germline CDR1 is SEHNR and CDR2 is FQNEAQ (reference sequence). This chain's CDR3 is CASSPRDRGLDEQFF. As DNA, the CDR3 is TGTGCCAGCAGCCCCCGGGACAGGGGTTTGGATGAGCAGTTCTTC.

This clone was seen only once. The rearrangement joins TRBV5-1 to TRBJ2-1, with 7 bases lining up with TRBD2. CDR1 SGHRS and CDR2 YFSETQ come from the germline V gene. J lost 5 bases, V lost 2 bases, and 7 bases had no gene match. The CDR3 runs 15 residues. CDR3 protein: CASSFGLESHNEQFF. CDR3 DNA sequence: TGCGCCAGCAGCTTCGGACTAGAATCGCACAATGAGCAGTTCTTC.

The chain uses TRBV5-6 and TRBJ2-7; D is uncertain. Germline CDR1 SGHDT, CDR2 YYEEEE. This CDR3 region has 11 residues. Trimming cost V 4 bases and J 1 base, with 3 bases left between them. This CDR3 reads CASSRSYEQYF. Written as DNA, the CDR3 is TGTGCCAGCAGCCGGTCCTACGAGCAGTACTTC.

The chain couples TRBV21-1 to TRBJ1-4; TRBD1, as called in the table, went unchecked against the DNA. TRBV21-1 is described as a pseudogene. The CDR3 spans 17 residues. CDR3: CASSNRGQGMDNEKLFF. The CDR3 region has the DNA TGTGCCAGCAGCAATCGGGGACAGGGTATGGATAATGAAAAACTGTTTTTT.

The chain is built from TRBV21-1 and TRBJ2-7; the tabulated D call, TRBD2, remains unverified against the DNA. TRBV21-1 is deemed a pseudogene. The CDR3 is 16 amino acids. CDR3 nucleotide sequence: TGTGCCAGCAGCAAATTCAGAGCGGGAATCATCTGCGAGCAGTACTTC. It codes for CASSKFRAGIICEQYF.

This sequence joins TRBV19 and TRBJ1-5; a possible D gene is TRBD1 (5 bases). The CDR3 totals 12 residues. V was shortened by 7 bases and J by 6 bases, with 10 bases between the two germline ends. Germline loops: CDR1 LNHDA, CDR2 SQIVND (reference sequence). CDR3 protein: CASTVGGQPQHF. The CDR3 DNA reads as TGTGCCAGTACGGTGGGGGGTCAGCCCCAGCATTTT. Full variable domain (missing parts from reference TRBV19 and TRBJ1-5): DGGITQSPKYLFRKEGQNVTLSCEQNLNHDAMYWYRQDPGQGLRLIYYSQIVNDFQKGDIAEGYSVSREKKESFPLTVTSAQKNPTAFYLCASTVGGQPQHFGDGTRLSIL.

This chain joins TRBV28 and TRBJ2-5, with D possibly being TRBD1 (5 bases). V was shortened by 3 bases and J by 6 bases, with 11 bases between the two germline ends. CDR1 is MDHEN and CDR2 is SYDVKM in the germline V gene. The CDR3 covers 13 residues. This chain's CDR3 is CASSFISGKTQYF. The CDR3 DNA sequence: TGTGCCAGCAGTTTTATTTCAGGGAAGACCCAGTACTTC.

The chain has TRBV30 and TRBJ2-7; 8 nucleotides line up with TRBD1. The CDR3 runs to 11 residues. Looked up from germline, CDR1 is GTSNPN and CDR2 is SVGIG (reference sequence). The trim removed 6 bases at V and 7 bases at J, leaving 5 bases unmatched. CDR3 sequence (DNA): TGTGCCTGTCAACAGGGGGGTGAGCAGTACTTC. Protein product: CACQQGGEQYF. Complete variable domain (other parts from reference TRBV30 and TRBJ2-7): SQTIHQWPATLVQPVGSPLSLECTVEGTSNPNLYWYRQAAGRGLQLLFYSVGIGQISSEVPQNLSASRPQDRQFILSSKKLLLSDSGFYLCACQQGGEQYFGPGTRLTVT.

This clone showed up just a few times. This chain joins TRBV6-4 and TRBJ2-7; D may be TRBD2 (7 bases). The V gene lost 5 bases and the J gene lost 6 bases, with 17 bases spanning the gap. This CDR3 is built from 14 residues. Germline assignment: CDR1 MRHNA and CDR2 SNTAGT. Here the CDR3 reads CASSPLAGASEQYF. In DNA form, the CDR3 reads TGTGCCAGCAGTCCGCTGGCGGGGGCCTCCGAGCAGTACTTC.

The sample holds a few counts of this clone. V usage is TRBV9 and J usage is TRBJ2-7; TRBD2 matches 10 bases. V trimming: 2 bases; J trimming: 5 bases; junction bases outside the gene matches: 4. The germline gives CDR1 SGDLS, CDR2 YYNGEE. The CDR3 is 14 amino acids. As DNA, the CDR3 is TGTGCCAGCAGCGTGTCTAGCGGGAGCCACGAGCAGTACTTC. Amino acids: CASSVSSGSHEQYF. Together with reference TRBV9 and TRBJ2-7, the CDR3 gives the full variable domain: DSGVTQTPKHLITATGQRVTLRCSPRSGDLSVYWYQQSLDQGLQFLIQYYNGEERAKGNILERFSAQQFPDLHSELNLSSLELGDSALYFCASSVSSGSHEQYFGPGTRLTVT.

This clone was observed once. The rearrangement uses TRBV20-1 and TRBJ2-1; D is undetermined. The CDR3 loop spans 11 amino acids. CDR1 and CDR2 (germline): DFQATT, SNEGSKA (reference sequence). Deletions cut 5 bases from V and 6 bases from J, with 8 bases between. The CDR3 coding sequence is TGCAGTGCTGGAGCTACCAATGAGCAGTTCTTC. Its translation is CSAGATNEQFF.

This sequence joins TRBV14 and TRBJ2-7, with D perhaps matching TRBD1 (6 bases). CDR1 and CDR2 from the germline V gene are SGHDN and FVKESK. The germline V and J ends were trimmed by 0 bases and 4 bases, with 13 bases remaining between them. The CDR3 runs to 15 residues. The CDR3, as DNA: TGTGCCAGCAGCCAAGACGGGACAAGGATATACGAGCAGTACTTC. It encodes CASSQDGTRIYEQYF.